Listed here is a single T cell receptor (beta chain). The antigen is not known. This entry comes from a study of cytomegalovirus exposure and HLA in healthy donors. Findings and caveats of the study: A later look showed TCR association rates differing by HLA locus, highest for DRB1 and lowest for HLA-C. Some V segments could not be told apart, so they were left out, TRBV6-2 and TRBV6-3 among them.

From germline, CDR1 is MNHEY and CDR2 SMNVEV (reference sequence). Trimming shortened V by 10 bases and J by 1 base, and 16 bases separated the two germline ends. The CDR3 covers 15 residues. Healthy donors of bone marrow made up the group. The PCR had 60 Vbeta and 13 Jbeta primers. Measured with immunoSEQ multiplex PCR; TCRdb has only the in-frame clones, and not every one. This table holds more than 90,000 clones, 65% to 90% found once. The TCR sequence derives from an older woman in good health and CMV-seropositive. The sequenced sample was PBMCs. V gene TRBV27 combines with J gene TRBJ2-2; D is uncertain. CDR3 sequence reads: CATGYPLVNTGELFF. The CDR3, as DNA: TGTGCCACCGGATACCCGCTAGTGAACACCGGGGAGCTGTTTTTT.